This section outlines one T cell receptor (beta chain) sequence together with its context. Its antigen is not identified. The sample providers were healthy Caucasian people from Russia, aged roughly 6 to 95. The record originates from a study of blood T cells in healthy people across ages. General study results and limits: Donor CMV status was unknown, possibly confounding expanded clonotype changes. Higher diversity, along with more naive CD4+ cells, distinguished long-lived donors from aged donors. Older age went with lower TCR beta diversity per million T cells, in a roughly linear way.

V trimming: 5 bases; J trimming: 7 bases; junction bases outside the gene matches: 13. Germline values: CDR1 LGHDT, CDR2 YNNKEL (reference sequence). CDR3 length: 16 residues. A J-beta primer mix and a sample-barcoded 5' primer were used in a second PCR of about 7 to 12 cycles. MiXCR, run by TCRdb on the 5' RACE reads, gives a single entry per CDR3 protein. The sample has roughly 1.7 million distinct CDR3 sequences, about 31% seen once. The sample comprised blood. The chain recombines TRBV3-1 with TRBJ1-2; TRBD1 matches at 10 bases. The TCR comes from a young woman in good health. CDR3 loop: CASSYPGQGLLRGYTF. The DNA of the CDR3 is TGTGCCAGCAGCTACCCGGGACAGGGGCTTCTCCGTGGCTACACCTTC. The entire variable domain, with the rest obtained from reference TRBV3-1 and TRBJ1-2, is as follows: DTAVSQTPKYLVTQMGNDKSIKCEQNLGHDTMYWYKQDSKKFLKIMFSYNNKELIINETVPNRFSPKSPDKAHLNLHINSLELGDSAVYFCASSYPGQGLLRGYTFGSGTRLTVV.